This T cell receptor beta chain was recovered during a study of T cells in narcolepsy. Background on the study: Enrolled donors included narcolepsy type 1 or type 2 patients and healthy controls. Study-wide findings and caveats: HCRT-specific and TRIB2-specific autoreactive clonotypes appeared among same-patient CSF and blood CD4+ clonotypes.

As concerns this clone: No antigen is known for it.

TCRdb's copy holds only in-frame clones and misses some; the assay was immunoSEQ multiplex PCR. The sample records some 30,000 clones, more than 70% being singletons. The CDR3 loop spans 14 amino acids. The V end lost 6 bases, the J end lost 0 bases, and 9 bases lay between the germline ends. Germline V CDR1 and CDR2: MNHEY, SVGAGI. The sample was memory (CD45RA-) CD4+ T cells from blood. V usage is TRBV6-5 and J usage is TRBJ1-3; D gene unclear. This TCR derives from a human donor in good health. Written as DNA, the CDR3 is TGTGCCAGCAGCCGAGACAACTCTGGAAACACCATATATTTT. Its protein product is CASSRDNSGNTIYF.